The following is a T cell receptor (beta chain) sequence with its context. This CDR3 has 15 amino acids. Losses at the gene ends were 4 bases for V and 3 bases for J; bases not matched to a gene: 7. Germline CDR1 LGHDT, CDR2 YNNKEL (reference sequence). TCRdb re-called the reads through MiXCR, storing one row per CDR3 protein. There are approximately 490,000 distinct CDR3 sequences in the sample; roughly 12% occur only once, and roughly a tenth lies in the top ten. This sample was taken from a study of T cell repertoires in cytomegalovirus infection. The sequencing input was PBMCs. The V call is TRBV3-1, the J call TRBJ2-7, with 9 positions matching TRBD2. This TCR was recovered from a human donor in good health (CMV status not recorded). Some clones in this sample may be carry-over from other donors' samples. In DNA form, the CDR3 reads TGTGCCAGCAGCCCTAGCGGGACCAGGCACTACGAGCAGTACTTC. Residues: CASSPSGTRHYEQYF.